Presented here are 10 T cell receptor beta chains from one specimen sequenced in a study of CD8 T cells in Susac syndrome. A quantity of about 0.45 to 1 ug RNA underwent reverse transcription using random hexamers. MiXCR, applied by TCRdb to the immunoSEQ multiplex PCR reads, yields one record per CDR3 protein. In the table there are fewer than 350,000 distinct CDR3 sequences, 85% of which are singletons. The sample was CD8+ T cells from PBMCs. The receptors derive from a human donor with multiple sclerosis.

About this clonotype: The germline gene is not matched at one end of the junction; a read error may be the cause. This chain connects TRBV30 to TRBJ1-1, with a weak D call TRBD1 (6 bases). There are 14 residues in the CDR3. CDR1 is GTSNPN and CDR2 is SVGIG in the germline V gene (reference sequence). The CDR3 DNA is TGTGCGTGGAGGGGGAGAGAGGGGAGCACTGAAGCTTTCTTT. This codes for CAWRGREGSTEAFF.

The V and J genes are TRBV6-2 or TRBV6-3 and TRBJ2-1; a weak D match, TRBD2 (6 bases). Trimming pared 6 bases from V and 6 bases from J, leaving 18 bases between. CDR3 length: 15 residues. Germline V gene lookup returns CDR1 MNHEY and CDR2 SVGEGT. CDR3 loop: CASSLKLAAGNEQFF. As DNA, the CDR3 is TGTGCCAGCAGCCTTAAACTAGCCGCCGGCAATGAGCAGTTCTTC.

This clonotype was found once. The rearrangement joins TRBV20-1 to TRBJ1-5; D unclear. Germline V gene sequence: CDR1 DFQATT, CDR2 SNEGSKA (reference sequence). The CDR3 length is 15 residues. The V gene lost 4 bases and the J gene lost 5 bases, with 18 bases spanning the gap. CDR3 in DNA: TGCAGTGCTACCCCCTATGGGCGTGTGGATCAGCCCCAGCATTTT. It is translated as CSATPYGRVDQPQHF.

The gene calls are TRBV7-9 and TRBJ2-2; D assignment may be TRBD1 or TRBD2 (6 bases each). Trimming removed 5 bases at V and 3 bases at J, with 16 bases between. Germline V CDR1 and CDR2: SEHNR, FQNEAQ (reference sequence). The CDR3 consists of 16 residues. The CDR3: CASSPQGGLYTGELFF. CDR3 nucleotide sequence: TGTGCCAGCAGCCCACAGGGAGGCCTTTACACCGGGGAGCTGTTTTTT.

The J gene is TRBJ2-7, the V gene TRBV28, with 7 bases fitting TRBD1. The CDR3 totals 17 residues. Trimming removed 6 bases from V and 2 bases from J; junction bases left unmatched: 16. In germline, CDR1 is MDHEN, CDR2 SYDVKM. CDR3: CASSPPPTGEYTYEQYF. CDR3 nucleotide sequence: TGTGCCAGCAGCCCCCCGCCCACAGGGGAATACACCTACGAGCAGTACTTC.

The chain has TRBV28 and TRBJ2-5; TRBD2 matches at 10 bases. V gave up 8 bases and J gave up 4 bases; unmatched junction bases: 10. CDR1 and CDR2 from the germline V gene are MDHEN and SYDVKM. The CDR3 sequence is 15 residues long. CDR3 bases: TGTGCCAGCTTTCAGCAGCGGGAGGGGAGAGAGACCCAGTACTTC. Its protein is CASFQQREGRETQYF.

This chain links TRBV6-1 with TRBJ1-1, with 7 bases fitting TRBD1. The trim removed 1 base at V and 0 bases at J, leaving 5 bases unmatched. The CDR3 consists of 16 residues. Germline V gene data show CDR1 as MNHNS and CDR2 as SASEGT. The CDR3 loop is CASSEDEGAMNTEAFF. The DNA for the CDR3 is TGTGCCAGCAGTGAAGATGAGGGGGCCATGAACACTGAAGCTTTCTTT.

The chain recombines TRBV12-3 or TRBV12-4 with TRBJ2-7; 9 bases align to TRBD1. This CDR3 contains 16 residues. Trimming removed 6 bases from V and 0 bases from J; junction bases left unmatched: 9. CDR3 sequence (DNA): TGTGCCAGCAGCTCGACCGGGACAGGGAGCTCCTACGAGCAGTACTTC. It is translated as CASSSTGTGSSYEQYF.

V usage is TRBV21-1 and J usage is TRBJ1-5; the table's D gene call, TRBD1, was not cross checked with the DNA. TRBV21-1 is noted as a pseudogene. This CDR3 is 21 amino acids long. The CDR3 sequence is CASSNAPGDRQGTPPNQPQHF. The CDR3 DNA follows: TGTGCCAGCAGCAACGCGCCAGGAGACCGACAGGGGACCCCTCCCAATCAGCCCCAGCATTTT.

This chain uses TRBV28 with TRBJ2-1; 9 positions agree with TRBD2. The CDR3 has 16 residues. The germline V gene has CDR1 MDHEN and CDR2 SYDVKM. Unmatched junction bases numbered 10, after V lost 5 bases and J lost 5 bases. CDR3 DNA: TGTGCCAGCAGTCCCCTGGCGGGAGGGACTGACAATGAGCAGTTCTTC. Translation: CASSPLAGGTDNEQFF.